This entry is about one T cell receptor (beta chain). The count of this clonotype is one. What this receptor recognizes is not known. No clone much larger than this one lies a single base away; base qualities are absent. This specimen belongs to a study of T-cell reconstitution after alpha-beta-depleted transplantation in children (dated by TCRdb to the mid-2010s). About the investigation overall: Using TCR repertoire profiling, the study followed T-cell immune reconstitution in a quantitative way in children after TCRalphabeta/CD19-depleted allogeneic hematopoietic cell transplantation. What the research found in general, with its limitations: The frequencies of hyperexpanded clones fell over the following months, and after one year, T-cell counts and TCRbeta diversity were mostly attributed to newly produced T cells. The high TCRbeta diversity at day 60 in some patients was ascribed to recipient T cells and intrathymic progenitors that had survived conditioning. About two months after transplant, the apparently early recovery of alphabetaT-cell counts reportedly depended on just several hundred clones that had expanded rapidly and came from non-depleted graft cells.

Measured from the cysteine to the phenylalanine, the CDR3 is 15 residues long. The CDR3 DNA has 45 bases and is translated from base 1. CDR1 and CDR2, looked up from the germline V gene (reference sequence), are DFQATT and SNEGSKA. The treatment or condition label, read with the paper, signifies: allogeneic hematopoietic cell transplantation with graft depleted of TCRalphabeta T cells and CD19 B cells. The children who served as transplant recipients had been given grafts of TCRalphabeta/CD19-depleted allogeneic hematopoietic cells. Library creation used PCR. This sample was sequenced with an Illumina HiSeq 2500. Molecular barcoding was employed in the preparation of TCR libraries, with unique molecular identifiers being used to normalize TCRbeta repertoire quantification. TCRdb's own reprocessing of the public reads used fastp at Q25 and MiXCR and kept productive beta chains. Each entry is one CDR3 protein sequence, shown with its most common DNA and genes. The sample includes about a million distinct CDR3 sequences, with roughly 29% observed a single time. The top ten hold roughly 27% of the sample.

This clonotype was obtained from a boy less than two years old who had a stem cell transplant for SCID, so the T cells may come from the graft donor. The specimen was PBMCs, mostly from graft donor cells, collected 360 days after TCRalphabeta/CD19-depleted stem cell transplant. The sequence links TRBV20-1 to TRBJ1-1, with TRBD1 as a weak D call on 6 bases. CDR3 sequence: CRTSAVGGLNTEAFF. The DNA sequence is given as TGCAGGACCTCGGCGGTGGGGGGGCTGAACACTGAAGCTTTCTTT.